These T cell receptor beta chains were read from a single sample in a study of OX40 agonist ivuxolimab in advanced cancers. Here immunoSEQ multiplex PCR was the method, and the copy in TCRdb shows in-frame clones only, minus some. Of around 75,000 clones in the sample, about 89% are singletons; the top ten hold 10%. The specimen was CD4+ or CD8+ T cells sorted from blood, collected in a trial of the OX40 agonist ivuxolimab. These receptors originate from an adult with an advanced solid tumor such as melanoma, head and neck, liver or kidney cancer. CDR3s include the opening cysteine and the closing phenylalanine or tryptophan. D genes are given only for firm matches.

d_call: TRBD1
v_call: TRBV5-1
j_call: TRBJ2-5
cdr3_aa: CASSRVGGSLAEETQYF

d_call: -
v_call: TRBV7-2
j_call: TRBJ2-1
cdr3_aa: CASSFPRGGVRDEQFF

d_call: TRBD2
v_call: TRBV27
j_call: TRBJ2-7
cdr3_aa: CASSRAGAYEQYF

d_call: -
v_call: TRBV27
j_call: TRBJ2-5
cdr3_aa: CASSLTRTGETQYF

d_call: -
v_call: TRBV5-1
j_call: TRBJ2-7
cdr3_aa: CASSPGPYREQYF

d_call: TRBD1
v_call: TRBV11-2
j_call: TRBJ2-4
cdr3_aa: CASSYAGQGVKNIQYF

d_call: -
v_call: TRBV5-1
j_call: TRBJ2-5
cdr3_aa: CASNWDGQETQYF

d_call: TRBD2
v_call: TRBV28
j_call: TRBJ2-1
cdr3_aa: CASRSGRSSSYNEQFF

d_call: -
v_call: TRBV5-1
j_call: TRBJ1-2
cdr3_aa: CASSTAPEGYGYTF

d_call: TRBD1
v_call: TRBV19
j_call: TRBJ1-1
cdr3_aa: CASSQGVSAEAFF

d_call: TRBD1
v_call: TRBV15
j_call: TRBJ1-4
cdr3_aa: CATSRVPPGGAGKEKLFF

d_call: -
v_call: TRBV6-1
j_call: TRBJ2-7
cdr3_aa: CASNRNSYEQYF

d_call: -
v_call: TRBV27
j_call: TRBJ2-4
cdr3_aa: CASKGTGKNIQYF

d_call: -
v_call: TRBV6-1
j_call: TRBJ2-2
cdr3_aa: CASRNTGELFF

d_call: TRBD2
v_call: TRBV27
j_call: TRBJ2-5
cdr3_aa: CASSLGTSGETQYF

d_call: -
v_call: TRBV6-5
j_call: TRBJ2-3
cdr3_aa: CASSYVGVTDTQYF

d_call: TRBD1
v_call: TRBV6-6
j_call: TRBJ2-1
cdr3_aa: CASTSPDRSYNEQFF

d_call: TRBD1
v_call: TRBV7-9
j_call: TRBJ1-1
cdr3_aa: CASSPPGQGNTEAFF

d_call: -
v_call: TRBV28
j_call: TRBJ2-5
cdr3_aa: CASSATASGETQYF

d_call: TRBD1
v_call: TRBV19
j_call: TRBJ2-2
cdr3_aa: CASSQTGGLTGELFF

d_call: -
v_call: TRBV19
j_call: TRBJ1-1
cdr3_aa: CASSSTLAEAFF

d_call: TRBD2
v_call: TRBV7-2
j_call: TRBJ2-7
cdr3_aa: CASSLGGGKYF

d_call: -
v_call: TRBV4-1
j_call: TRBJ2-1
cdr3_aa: CASSHFFVDEQFF

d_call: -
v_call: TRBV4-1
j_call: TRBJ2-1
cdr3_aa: CASSQEPRQYRSEQFF

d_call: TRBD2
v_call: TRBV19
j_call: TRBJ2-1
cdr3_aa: CASSIRAGEVDEQFF

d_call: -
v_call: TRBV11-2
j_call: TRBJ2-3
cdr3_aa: CASSPQRADTQYF

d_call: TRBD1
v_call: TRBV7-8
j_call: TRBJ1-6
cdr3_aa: CASSPRTGISYNSPLHF

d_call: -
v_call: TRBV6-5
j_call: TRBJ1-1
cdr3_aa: CASSYGRGVNTEAFF

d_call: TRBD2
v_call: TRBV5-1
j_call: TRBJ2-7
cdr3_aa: CASSLGLADYYEQYF

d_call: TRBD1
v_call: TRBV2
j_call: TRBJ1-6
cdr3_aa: CAIPTGGPNSPLHF

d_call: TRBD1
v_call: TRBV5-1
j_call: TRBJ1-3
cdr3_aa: CASSGQGAGNTIYF

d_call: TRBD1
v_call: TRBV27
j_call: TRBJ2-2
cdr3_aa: CASSLSDRFANTGELFF

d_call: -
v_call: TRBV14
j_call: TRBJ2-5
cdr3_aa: CASSQVRVSETQYF

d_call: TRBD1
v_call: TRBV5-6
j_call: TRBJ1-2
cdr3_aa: CASSWTGGNYGYTF

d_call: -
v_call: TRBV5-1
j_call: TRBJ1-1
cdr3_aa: CARSFGPGAGGGTEAFF

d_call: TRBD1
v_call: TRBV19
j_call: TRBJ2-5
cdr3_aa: CASTDRGQETQYF

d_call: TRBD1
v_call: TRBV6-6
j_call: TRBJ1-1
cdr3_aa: CASSRQGLNTEAFF

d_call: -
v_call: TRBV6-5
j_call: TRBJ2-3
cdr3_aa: CASRRDSTDTQYF

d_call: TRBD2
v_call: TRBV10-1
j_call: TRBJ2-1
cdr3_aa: CASSHTSGSYNEQFF

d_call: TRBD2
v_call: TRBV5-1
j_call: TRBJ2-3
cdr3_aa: CASRYRLAGGDTQYF

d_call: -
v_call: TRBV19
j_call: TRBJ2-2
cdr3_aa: CASSDLRAPNTGELFF

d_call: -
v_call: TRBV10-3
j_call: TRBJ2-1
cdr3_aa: CAIRGGTDNEQFF

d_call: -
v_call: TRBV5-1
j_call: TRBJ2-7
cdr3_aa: CASSLSYRGATPYEQYF

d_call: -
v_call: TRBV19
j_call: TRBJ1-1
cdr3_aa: CASRDIGGDTEAFF

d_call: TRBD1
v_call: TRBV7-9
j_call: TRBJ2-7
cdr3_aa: CASSLARAGGGYEQYF

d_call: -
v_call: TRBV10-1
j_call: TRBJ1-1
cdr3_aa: CASSDPGRPRAFF

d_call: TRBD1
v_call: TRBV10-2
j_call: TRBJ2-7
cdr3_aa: CASGGQGRIFAYEQYF

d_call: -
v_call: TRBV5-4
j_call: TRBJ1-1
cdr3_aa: CASSSNTWTVEAFF

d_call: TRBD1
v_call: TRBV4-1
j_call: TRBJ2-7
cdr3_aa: CASSQGTGIFAEQYF

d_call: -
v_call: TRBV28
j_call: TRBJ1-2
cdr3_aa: CAIPDGPLYGYTF

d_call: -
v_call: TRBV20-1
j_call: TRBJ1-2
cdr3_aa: CSATDSNGYTF

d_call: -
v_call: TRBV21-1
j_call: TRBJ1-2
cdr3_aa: CAGKRDRGTSNYGYTF

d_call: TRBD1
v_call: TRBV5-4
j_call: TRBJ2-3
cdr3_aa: CASKGAADTQYF

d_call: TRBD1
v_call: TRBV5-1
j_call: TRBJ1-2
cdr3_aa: CASSLVVSGGVGGYTF

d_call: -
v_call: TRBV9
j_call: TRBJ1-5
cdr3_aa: CASSVGGDNQPQHF

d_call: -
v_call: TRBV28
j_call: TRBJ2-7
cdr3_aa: CASSSVGEQYF

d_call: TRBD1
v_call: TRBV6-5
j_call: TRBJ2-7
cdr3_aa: CASSYRDRGVYEQYF